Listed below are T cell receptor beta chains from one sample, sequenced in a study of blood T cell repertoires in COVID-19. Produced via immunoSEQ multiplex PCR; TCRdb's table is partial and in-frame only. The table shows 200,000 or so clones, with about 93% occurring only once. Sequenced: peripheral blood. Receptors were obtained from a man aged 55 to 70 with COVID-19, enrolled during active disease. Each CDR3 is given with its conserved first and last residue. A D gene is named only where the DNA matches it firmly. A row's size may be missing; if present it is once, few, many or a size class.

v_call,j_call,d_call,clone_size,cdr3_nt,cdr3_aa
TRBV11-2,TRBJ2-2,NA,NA,TGTGCCAGCAGCTTCCCCATTTCCCTATTTAACACCGGGGAGCTGTTTTTT,CASSFPISLFNTGELFF
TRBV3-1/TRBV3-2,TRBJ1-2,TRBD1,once,TGTGCCAGCAGCCAGCGACAGGGAGACTATGGCTACACCTTC,CASSQRQGDYGYTF
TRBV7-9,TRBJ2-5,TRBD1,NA,TGTGCCAGCAGCCTCGGTGGGACAGGGGACGAGACCCAGTACTTC,CASSLGGTGDETQYF
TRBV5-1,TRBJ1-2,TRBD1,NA,TGCGCCAGCAGCTTGGATGGGACAGGGCCCTATGGCTACACCTTC,CASSLDGTGPYGYTF
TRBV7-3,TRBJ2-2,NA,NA,TGTGCCAGCAGCTATGCAGGGAACACCGGGGAGCTGTTTTTT,CASSYAGNTGELFF
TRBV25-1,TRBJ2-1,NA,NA,TGTGCCAGCAGACCCTCCCTCACAGGGCCGCGGAAGGAGCAGTTCTTC,CASRPSLTGPRKEQFF
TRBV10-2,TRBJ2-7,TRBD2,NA,TGCGCCAGCAGTGGGGGGGGGACTACTTCCATCTACGAGCAGTACTTC,CASSGGGTTSIYEQYF
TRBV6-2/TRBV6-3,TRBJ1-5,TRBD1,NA,TGTGCCAGCAGTTACCGGGACAGGAGCAATCAGCCCCAGCATTTT,CASSYRDRSNQPQHF
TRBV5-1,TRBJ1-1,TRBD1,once,TGCGCCAGCAGCTTGCAGGGGGTCGGGACCACTGAAGCTTTCTTT,CASSLQGVGTTEAFF
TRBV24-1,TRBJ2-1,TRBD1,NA,TGTGCCACCCCTGGACAGGGGTACAATGAGCAGTTCTTC,CATPGQGYNEQFF
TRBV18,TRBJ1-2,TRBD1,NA,TGTGCCAGCTCACCGGAGCAGGGGGCGGGTGGCTACACCTTC,CASSPEQGAGGYTF
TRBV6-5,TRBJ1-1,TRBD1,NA,TGTGCCAGCAGTAGACAGGGGAGCACTGAAGCTTTCTTT,CASSRQGSTEAFF
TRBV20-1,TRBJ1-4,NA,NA,TGCAGTGCGGAGCACAATGAAAAACTGTTTTTT,CSAEHNEKLFF
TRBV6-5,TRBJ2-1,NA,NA,TGTGCCAGCAGTCCGCGAGAATTATCCTACAATGAGCAGTTCTTC,CASSPRELSYNEQFF
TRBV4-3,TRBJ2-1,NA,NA,TGCGCCAGCAGCCAAGATCGAAGCGTCTACTCCTACAATGAGCAGTTCTTC,CASSQDRSVYSYNEQFF
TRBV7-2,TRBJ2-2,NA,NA,TGTGCCAGCAGCCCTACTAGCAACACCGGGGAGCTGTTTTTT,CASSPTSNTGELFF
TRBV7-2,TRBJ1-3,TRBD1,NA,TGTGCCAGCAGCTTAGCCCCAACCGGGACAGGGGGAAACACCATATATTTT,CASSLAPTGTGGNTIYF
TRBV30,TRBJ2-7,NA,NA,TGTGCCTGGAGTGTACAACAGGGCCCCTACGAGCAGTACTTC,CAWSVQQGPYEQYF
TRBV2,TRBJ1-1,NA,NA,TGTGCCAGCAGTGAAGCGCTTCGTGGGAGTGAAGCTTTCTTT,CASSEALRGSEAFF
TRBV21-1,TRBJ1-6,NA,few,TGTGCCAGCAGCAAAGAACGGGACAGGGGGCTTTATTCACCCCTCCACTTT,CASSKERDRGLYSPLHF
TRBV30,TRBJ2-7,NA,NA,TGTGCCTGGACCGGGGGTACCTACGAGCAGTACTTC,CAWTGGTYEQYF
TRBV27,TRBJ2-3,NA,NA,TGTGCCAGCAGTCTCCGAGGGTCCGGGGGTTCAGATACGCAGTATTTT,CASSLRGSGGSDTQYF
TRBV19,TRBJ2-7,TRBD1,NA,TGTGCCAGTAGTCCACTGACAGGGATCCCTTCCTACGAGCAGTACTTC,CASSPLTGIPSYEQYF
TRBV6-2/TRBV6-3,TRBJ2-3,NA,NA,TGTGCCAGCAGTACCGGACTTGTTACGCAGTATTTT,CASSTGLVTQYF
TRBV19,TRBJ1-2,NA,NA,TGTGCCAGTAGTATCCTTAGGCAGGGGAGCGTTGATGGCTACACCTTC,CASSILRQGSVDGYTF
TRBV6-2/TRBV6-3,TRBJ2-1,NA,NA,TGTGCCAGCAGTTACGGTAGACAGCACAATGAGCAGTTCTTC,CASSYGRQHNEQFF
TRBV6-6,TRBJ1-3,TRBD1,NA,TGTGCCAGCAGTCAACGGGGACAGGGGGCAGGTGGAAACACCATATATTTT,CASSQRGQGAGGNTIYF
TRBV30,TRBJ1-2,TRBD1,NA,TGTGCCTGGAGTTCCCGGACAGGGCAGGGCTACACCTTC,CAWSSRTGQGYTF
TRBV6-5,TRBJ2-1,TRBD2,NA,TGTGCCAGCGGTTCGACTAGCGGGGGAATCAATGAGCAGTTCTTC,CASGSTSGGINEQFF
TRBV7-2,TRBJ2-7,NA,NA,TGTGCCAGCAGCCTCGCCCCGGGCGGGACGTCCTACGAGCAGTACTTC,CASSLAPGGTSYEQYF
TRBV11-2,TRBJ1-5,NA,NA,TGTGCCAGCAGCTTAGGTGCAGGGCAAGCTCAGCCCCAGCATTTT,CASSLGAGQAQPQHF
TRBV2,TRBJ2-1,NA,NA,TGTGCCAGCAGTCCGGGACTTAGGAGCTCCTACAATGAGCAGTTCTTC,CASSPGLRSSYNEQFF
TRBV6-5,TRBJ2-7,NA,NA,TGTGCCACCTCAGGGCCTTCCCCCTACGAGCAGTACTTC,CATSGPSPYEQYF